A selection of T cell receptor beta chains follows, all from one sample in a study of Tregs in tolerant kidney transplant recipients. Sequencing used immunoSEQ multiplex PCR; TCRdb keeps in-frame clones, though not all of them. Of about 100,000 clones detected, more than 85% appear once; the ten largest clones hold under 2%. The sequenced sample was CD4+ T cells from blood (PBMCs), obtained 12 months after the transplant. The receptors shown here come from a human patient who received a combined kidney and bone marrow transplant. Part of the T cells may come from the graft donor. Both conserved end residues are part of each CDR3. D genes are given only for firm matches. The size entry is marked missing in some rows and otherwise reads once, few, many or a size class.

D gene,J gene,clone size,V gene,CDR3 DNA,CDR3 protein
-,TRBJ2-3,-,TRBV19,TGTGCCAGTAGTATTGGGGCCACAGATACGCAGTATTTT,CASSIGATDTQYF
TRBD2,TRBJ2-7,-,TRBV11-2,TGTGCCAGCAGCCACCCTAGGACTAGCGGGAGAGTAAGACAGTACTTC,CASSHPRTSGRVRQYF
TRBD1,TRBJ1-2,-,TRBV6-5,TGTGCCAGCAGTTACTTAGGGGGCGAGGGCTACACCTTC,CASSYLGGEGYTF
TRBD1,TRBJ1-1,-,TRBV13,TGTGCCAGCAGCACTCACAGGGGGGGGACTGAAGCTTTCTTT,CASSTHRGGTEAFF
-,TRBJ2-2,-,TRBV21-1,TGTGCCAGCAGCAACAACCGGGAGGGAAACACCGGGGAGCTGTTTTTT,CASSNNREGNTGELFF
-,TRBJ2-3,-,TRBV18,TGTGCCAGCTCTGGGACTCAAAGAGTAGGTACGCAGTATTTT,CASSGTQRVGTQYF
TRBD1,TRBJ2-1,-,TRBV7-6,TGTGCCAGCAGCTTAGACAGGGGGGTTTACAATGAGCAGTTCTTC,CASSLDRGVYNEQFF
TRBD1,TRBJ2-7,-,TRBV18,TGTGCCAGCTCACCCCGGGACAGCTCCTACGAGCAGTACTTC,CASSPRDSSYEQYF
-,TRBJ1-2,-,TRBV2,TGTGCCAGCAAACCAAGGGGTGCGGGGCCCGGCTACACCTTC,CASKPRGAGPGYTF
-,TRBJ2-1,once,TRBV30,TGTGCCTGGAGTAGGTCCAGGGGATCCCACAATGAGCAGTTCTTC,CAWSRSRGSHNEQFF
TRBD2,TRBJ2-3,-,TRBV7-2,TGTGCCAGCAGCTTAGCCAGCGGGGGAGTTGGTGGCACAGATACGCAGTATTTT,CASSLASGGVGGTDTQYF
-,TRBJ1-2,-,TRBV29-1,TGCAGCGTGAGAACGGACAGTTTCTTTTGGGGCTACACCTTC,CSVRTDSFFWGYTF
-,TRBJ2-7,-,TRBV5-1,TGCGCCAGCAGCCCCTACAGGGATGAATCCTACGAGCAGTACTTC,CASSPYRDESYEQYF
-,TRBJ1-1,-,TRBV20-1,TGCAGTGCTCCGGTCCACACTGAAGCTTTCTTT,CSAPVHTEAFF
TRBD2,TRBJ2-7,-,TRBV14,TGTGCCAGCAGCCAACTAGCGGGAGGGCCTGGGGCGTACTTC,CASSQLAGGPGAYF
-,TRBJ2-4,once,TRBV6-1,TGTGCCAGCAGGACAGGAAGCAAAAACATTCAGTACTTC,CASRTGSKNIQYF
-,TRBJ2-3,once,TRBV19,TGTGCCAGTAGTATGCGGATCACAGATACGCAGTATTTT,CASSMRITDTQYF
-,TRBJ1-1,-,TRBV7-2,TGTGCCAGCAGGGCCCCTGTGGGCAGGGGTAACACTGAAGCTTTCTTT,CASRAPVGRGNTEAFF
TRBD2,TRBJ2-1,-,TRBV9,TGTGCCAGCAGCGTAGGAGGTACTAGCGGGAAAGAGCAGTTCTTC,CASSVGGTSGKEQFF